This is a list of T cell receptor beta chains from one sample in a study of T cell repertoires in cytomegalovirus infection. Each CDR3 protein gets one entry after TCRdb re-called the reads with MiXCR. Among more than 400,000 distinct CDR3 sequences listed, less than 30% were seen once. Sequencing was done on a sample of PBMCs. The receptors shown here come from a human donor in good health (CMV status not recorded). Some clones in this sample may be carry-over from other donors' samples. Both conserved end residues are part of each CDR3. D genes are given only for firm matches. Some rows have no size entry. The others give once, few or many, or a class for an expanded clone.

abundance | j_gene | d_gene | v_gene | CDR3nt | CDR3aa
NA | TRBJ1-1 | TRBD1 | TRBV5-4 | TGTGCCAGCAGCCCTGGACAGGGACGGGAGAACACTGAAGCTTTCTTT | CASSPGQGRENTEAFF
few | TRBJ2-3 | NA | TRBV7-9 | TGTGCCAGCAGCCCTAAGGGACCCACAGATACGCAGTATTTT | CASSPKGPTDTQYF
few | TRBJ2-4 | NA | TRBV19 | TGTGCCAGTAGTATAGGTTTGGGGGACATTCAGTACTTC | CASSIGLGDIQYF
few | TRBJ1-5 | NA | TRBV20-1 | TGCAGTGCTAGAGAATTAAAAAGCGTATACGGACATCAGCCCCAGCATTTT | CSARELKSVYGHQPQHF
NA | TRBJ1-1 | TRBD1 | TRBV19 | TGTGCCAGTAGTCCCCGCCCCGGACAGGTTAACACTGAAACTTTCTTT | CASSPRPGQVNTETFF
NA | TRBJ1-1 | NA | TRBV30 | TGTGCCTGGTCAGCGGGACCTATGAACACTGAAGCTTTCTTT | CAWSAGPMNTEAFF
NA | TRBJ1-1 | TRBD1 | TRBV6-2/TRBV6-3 | TGTGCCAGCAGTTCTTACAGGGGAGACACTGAAGCTTTCTTT | CASSSYRGDTEAFF
few | TRBJ2-1 | TRBD2 | TRBV19 | TGTGCCAGTAGTATGAGGTCAGCGGGGAACAATGAGCAGTTCTTC | CASSMRSAGNNEQFF
NA | TRBJ2-2 | TRBD1 | TRBV6-5 | TGTGCCAGCAGCCAAACTACAGGGGTCACCGGGGAGCTGTTTTTT | CASSQTTGVTGELFF
NA | TRBJ1-4 | TRBD1 | TRBV5-6 | TGTGCCAGCAGCCCGACAGGGATGGATGAAAAACTGTTTTTT | CASSPTGMDEKLFF
NA | TRBJ2-1 | TRBD2 | TRBV28 | TGTGCCAGCAGCCCGGCGAGCGGGAGGGTTGAGCAGTTCTTC | CASSPASGRVEQFF
few | TRBJ1-2 | TRBD1 | TRBV13 | TGTGCCAGCAGCTTACAACAGGGGCTTGGTGGCTACACCTTC | CASSLQQGLGGYTF
few | TRBJ1-2 | NA | TRBV25-1 | TGTGCCAGCAGTGAGTCACAGGGAGGTGGCTACACCTTC | CASSESQGGGYTF
few | TRBJ2-7 | TRBD2 | TRBV28 | TGTGCCAGCCTCTTGGGCACTAGCGGGAGTTACGAGCAGTACTTC | CASLLGTSGSYEQYF
NA | TRBJ2-5 | NA | TRBV19 | TGTGCCAGTAGTCCCCCAGGCAGCTATAGGGGGGAGACCCAGTACTTC | CASSPPGSYRGETQYF
NA | TRBJ2-1 | TRBD2 | TRBV7-9 | TGTGCCAGCAATCCGCTGGGGACTAGCCTTTGGAATGAGCAGTTCTTC | CASNPLGTSLWNEQFF
many | TRBJ2-2 | TRBD1 | TRBV7-9 | TGTGCCAGCTCTCCCAAAGACAGGGAATCGACCGGGGAGCTGTTTTTT | CASSPKDRESTGELFF
many | TRBJ2-3 | NA | TRBV7-9 | TGTGCCAGCAGCCCGGTGGCAGATACGCAGTATTTT | CASSPVADTQYF
many | TRBJ2-3 | NA | TRBV7-2 | TGTGCCAGCAGCTTATCGATCCTCGGGATCACAGATACGCAGTATTTT | CASSLSILGITDTQYF
NA | TRBJ1-1 | NA | TRBV30 | TGTGCCTGGAGACAACTGACAGAGGCTTTCTTT | CAWRQLTEAFF
NA | TRBJ2-1 | TRBD2 | TRBV10-3 | TGTGCCATCAGTGAGAAACCCGGGAGGGAGAATGAGCAGTTCTTC | CAISEKPGRENEQFF
few | TRBJ2-1 | NA | TRBV24-1 | TGTGCCGCTGCTTCCACAGGGTTTGAGCAGTTCTTC | CAAASTGFEQFF
NA | TRBJ2-2 | NA | TRBV4-2 | TGTGCCAGCAGCCAACGCTGGCGAACCGGGGAGCTGTTTTTT | CASSQRWRTGELFF
NA | TRBJ2-1 | NA | TRBV6-6 | TGTGCCAGCACGCTCAGGGGCGATGAGCAGTTCTTC | CASTLRGDEQFF
once | TRBJ2-5 | NA | TRBV6-2/TRBV6-3 | TGTGCCAGCAGTTACTCGCCTATCCAAGAGACCCAGTACTTC | CASSYSPIQETQYF
few | TRBJ1-5 | NA | TRBV4-1 | TGCGCCAGCAGCCAAGATAGGTCATGGGAAAAGCCCCAGCATTTT | CASSQDRSWEKPQHF
NA | TRBJ2-1 | TRBD1 | TRBV5-1 | TGCGCCAGCAGCTTGGGTGGGACAGCCAACTACAATGAGCAGTTCTTC | CASSLGGTANYNEQFF
NA | TRBJ2-4 | NA | TRBV6-2/TRBV6-3 | TGTGCCAGCAGTTACTCGGAGGGGAGACTAGCCAAAAACATTCAGTACTTC | CASSYSEGRLAKNIQYF
many | TRBJ1-1 | TRBD1 | TRBV12-3/TRBV12-4 | TGTGCCAGCAGACGTCGACAGGGGGGGAACACTGAAGCTTTCTTT | CASRRRQGGNTEAFF
NA | TRBJ2-5 | TRBD2 | TRBV29-1 | TGCAGCGCCATCCGTTTAGCGGGAGTAGGCGAGACCCAGTACTTC | CSAIRLAGVGETQYF
NA | TRBJ2-1 | TRBD2 | TRBV20-1 | TGCAGTGCTAGAGACACTAGCGGGAGAGGTGAGCAGTTCTTC | CSARDTSGRGEQFF
NA | TRBJ2-7 | TRBD2 | TRBV19 | TGTGCCAGTAGGGGACTAGCGGTCTACGAGCAGTACTTC | CASRGLAVYEQYF
NA | TRBJ2-5 | TRBD2 | TRBV12-3/TRBV12-4 | TGTGCCAGCAGTTTTCGACTAGCGGGAGTGCGAGAGACCCAGTACTTC | CASSFRLAGVRETQYF
NA | TRBJ2-7 | TRBD1 | TRBV6-8 | TGTGCCAGCAGTTACGGGGGACAGGGGAGTTACGAGCAGTACTTC | CASSYGGQGSYEQYF
few | TRBJ2-5 | NA | TRBV12-3/TRBV12-4 | TGTGCCAGCAGCCCCATATCAAGAGAGACCCAGTACTTC | CASSPISRETQYF
few | TRBJ2-1 | NA | TRBV11-2 | TGTGCCAGCAGCTTTGGCGCCCAAGGAATGGTCTTC | CASSFGAQGMVF
many | TRBJ1-1 | NA | TRBV7-2 | TGTGCCAGCAGCTTAGTTTCAGGTGTGAACACTGAAGCTTTCTTT | CASSLVSGVNTEAFF
few | TRBJ2-2 | TRBD1 | TRBV7-9 | TGTGCCAGCAGCTTACCCTCAGGGGGTGCCACCGGGGAGCTGTTTTTT | CASSLPSGGATGELFF
few | TRBJ2-6 | TRBD2 | TRBV19 | TGTGCCAGTAGTATCAGCGGGGTGACCTCTGGGGCCAACGTCCTGACTTTC | CASSISGVTSGANVLTF
many | TRBJ2-7 | TRBD2 | TRBV7-8 | TGTGCCAGCAGCTTAGGACGGACTAGCGGGAGTTTCTCCTACGAGCAGTACTTC | CASSLGRTSGSFSYEQYF
many | TRBJ1-2 | NA | TRBV7-2 | TGTGCCAGCAGCTCCCCCCCACAGGAAATCTATGGCTACACCTTC | CASSSPPQEIYGYTF
NA | TRBJ2-3 | TRBD2 | TRBV7-2 | TGTGCCAGCAGCTTTACCGGGACTAGGGGCACAGATACGCAGTATTTT | CASSFTGTRGTDTQYF
NA | TRBJ2-1 | NA | TRBV6-1 | TGTGCCAGCAGCCAACTAGCCTATGAGCAGTTCTTC | CASSQLAYEQFF
NA | TRBJ2-2 | NA | TRBV27 | TGTGCCAGCAGTACCCTGACAGCATGGGCCGGGGAGCTGTTTTTT | CASSTLTAWAGELFF
NA | TRBJ2-5 | NA | TRBV4-2 | TGTGCCAGCAGCCTCGAAACGGGAGCACGGGAGACCCAGTACTTC | CASSLETGARETQYF
few | TRBJ2-3 | NA | TRBV29-1 | TGCAGCGTTGCAAAGGGATTCGGGACAGATACGCAGTATTTT | CSVAKGFGTDTQYF
NA | TRBJ1-2 | NA | TRBV7-9 | TGTGCCAGCAGCTTGGAGAGGGGGGTTGGCTACACCTTC | CASSLERGVGYTF
many | TRBJ2-5 | NA | TRBV7-2 | TGTGCCAGCAGCTCCGCGGGGGCGGGAGAGACCCAGTACTTC | CASSSAGAGETQYF
NA | TRBJ2-5 | NA | TRBV12-3/TRBV12-4 | TGTGCCAGCAGTTTCGGGGGAGACAGAGAGACCCAGTACTTC | CASSFGGDRETQYF
many | TRBJ2-3 | TRBD1 | TRBV7-8 | TGTGCCAGCAGCTCAACCGGGACAGGGGCCCCGAATACGCAGTATTTT | CASSSTGTGAPNTQYF
few | TRBJ2-7 | NA | TRBV14 | TGTGCCAGCAGCGATACAGGGTCAGAGTACTTC | CASSDTGSEYF
few | TRBJ1-1 | NA | TRBV30 | TGTGCCTGGAGGGGGAACGCTGAAGCTTTCTTT | CAWRGNAEAFF
NA | TRBJ2-1 | NA | TRBV24-1 | TGTGCCACCAGCCGGGGTTCTAATGAGCAGTTCTTC | CATSRGSNEQFF
few | TRBJ2-1 | TRBD2 | TRBV6-5 | TGTGCCAGCAGTTACGCTCGACTAGCGGGAGGACGGGGTGAGCAGTTCTTC | CASSYARLAGGRGEQFF
NA | TRBJ1-3 | TRBD1 | TRBV6-1 | TGTGCCAGCAGTAGCCGACAGGGTAGGAGCGGAAACACCATATATTTT | CASSSRQGRSGNTIYF
NA | TRBJ2-3 | NA | TRBV15 | TGTGCCACAGCCGCGGCGAGGCGGTCGGTAACAGATACGCAGTATTTT | CATAAARRSVTDTQYF
many | TRBJ2-4 | NA | TRBV7-8 | TGTGCCAGCAGTTACACGACTAGGCACAACCGAGTAGCCAAAAACATTCAGTACTTC | CASSYTTRHNRVAKNIQYF
NA | TRBJ1-2 | NA | TRBV5-5 | TGTGCCAGCAGCTCAAACAGGGTTTGGGACTATGGCTACACCTTC | CASSSNRVWDYGYTF
NA | TRBJ2-1 | TRBD2 | TRBV12-3/TRBV12-4 | TGTGCCAGCAGCCCTCGACTAGCGGGAATGGATGAGCAGTTCTTC | CASSPRLAGMDEQFF
NA | TRBJ2-6 | NA | TRBV7-2 | TGTGCCAGCAGCTCGGGACACAACTCTGGGGCCAACGTCCTGACTTTC | CASSSGHNSGANVLTF